What follows is one T cell receptor beta chain and its context. This clonotype was picked up many times. The target of this receptor is not known. Per-base qualities were not stored, and no clone one base away is much larger. Genomic DNA was used as template for profiling of TCR beta VDJ combinations and CDR3 sequences. An Illumina HiSeq 2000 was the platform used for TCR repertoire sequencing. The published analysis was carried out like this. Repertoire assessment relied on Simpson's diversity index, CDR3 size and DJ length profiles, and TRBV/TRBJ rearrangement plots. The most abundant DNA sequence in the deep sequencing data was taken as the immunodominant clone. CDR3 amino acid sequences were screened for sharing across subjects and compared with published repertoires and the VDJdb database. Using fastp trimming at Q25 and MiXCR clonotype assembly, TCRdb reanalyzed the public sequencing data and kept in-frame beta chains. Each record represents a unique CDR3 protein, reported with the most common genes and DNA among its rows. TCRdb, not the authors, supplied the V and J calls. The sample profile shows some 180,000 distinct CDR3 sequences; 55% to 65% of them were found once. Jointly, the top ten make up under 55% of the sample.

This record comes from a study of CD8+CD57+ T cells in acquired aplastic anemia (dated by TCRdb to 2017 to 2018). Context from the whole study: A mean of about 3 ug of DNA, ranging from roughly 0.2 to 27.4 ug, was extracted from sorted CD4+ and CD8+ cells. A CD8+CD57+ expansion meant a frequency higher than the mean frequency seen in healthy subjects. Points the paper makes about the study in general: Some 27 CD8+ CDR3 sequences were found in both patients and controls but appeared to be highly expressed in patients and within the immunodominant clones of the patients. No significant difference in CD8+ Simpson's diversity was found between patients and healthy controls (P=0.060).

Its CDR3 holds 15 amino acids, cysteine through phenylalanine. Only CDR3 DNA is held: 45 bases, read in frame from base 1. At the junction V is shortened by 5 bases and J by 1 base, with 15 bases in between. Flow cytometry had shown CD8+CD57+ cell expansion in the patients selected for sequencing. Severe acquired aplastic anemia was diagnosed in all patients according to International Study of Aplastic Anemia and Agranulocytosis and Camitta criteria. No therapy had been received by the patients at the time of blood sampling. TCR repertoires of sorted CD4+ and CD8+ blood T cells from severe aplastic anemia patients and healthy subjects were deep-sequenced in the study. In the USA, patient enrollment took place under clinicaltrials.gov protocols 00001620, 01623167, 00001397, 00071045, 00081523 and 00961064. Ficoll-Paque density gradient centrifugation was used to isolate peripheral blood mononuclear cells. Before DNA was extracted, CD4+ and CD8+ T cells were sorted using either FACS or magnetic beads.

The source is a human donor with aplastic anemia. The rearranged chain carries TRBV12-3 or TRBV12-4 and TRBJ2-7, and the D gene may be TRBD1, 5 bases matching. Sequenced sample: sorted CD4+, CD8+, or CD8+CD57+ T cells (not recorded which) from PBMCs. At the DNA level, the sequence is TGTGCCAGCAGTACCTCAGGGCACAAGTCCTACGAGCAGTACTTC. This is translated as CASSTSGHKSYEQYF.